Listed here are 14 T cell receptor beta chains from one sample, sequenced in a study of T cells after yellow fever vaccination. From the 5' RACE reads, TCRdb called clonotypes with MiXCR, one entry per CDR3 protein. The table lists about 320,000 distinct CDR3 sequences, around 4.4% of them singletons. Source: PBMCs, taken 15 days after the yellow fever booster vaccination. These receptors were taken from a young man who received the YFV17D yellow fever vaccine.

This clonotype was recorded many times. The V and J genes are TRBV7-9 and TRBJ1-6, with unresolved D. Trimming removed 5 bases from V and 4 bases from J, with 9 bases in between. CDR1 and CDR2 from the germline V gene are SEHNR and FQNEAQ (reference sequence). The length of the CDR3 is 14 residues. CDR3 protein: CASSVAGYNSPLHF. CDR3 coding DNA: TGTGCCAGCAGCGTCGCGGGGTATAATTCACCCCTCCACTTT.

On this clonotype itself: A much larger clone differs from this one at a single base, so this may be a read error. The rearrangement joins TRBV6-2 or TRBV6-3 to TRBJ1-5, with 7 nucleotides matching TRBD1. Germline-derived CDR1 and CDR2 are MNHEY and SVGEGT. V was pared by 8 bases and J by 0 bases, with 7 bases of the junction left unmatched. The CDR3 extends over 15 amino acids. CDR3 region: CASCPRTGSNQPQHF. CDR3 bases: TGTGCCAGCTGTCCAAGGACAGGTAGCAATCAGCCCCAGCATTTT.

A few counts support this clonotype. This chain links TRBV2 with TRBJ1-6; tentatively, D is TRBD1 (6 bases). V lost 0 bases to trimming and J lost 7 bases, with 10 bases between them. The germline CDR1 and CDR2 sequences are SNHLY and FYNNEI. The CDR3 is 15 residues long. The DNA of the CDR3 is TGTGCCAGCAGTGAAGCAGGCGGGGGCAATTCACCCCTCCACTTT. Protein: CASSEAGGGNSPLHF.

V usage is TRBV19 and J usage is TRBJ1-1; D uncertain. The CDR3 is 14 amino acids. V gave up 6 bases and J gave up 0 bases, with 11 bases separating them. The germline CDR1 and CDR2 sequences are LNHDA and SQIVND (reference sequence). The CDR3 DNA follows: TGTGCCAGTAGCCGACTCTTCATGAACACTGAAGCTTTCTTT. Its protein is CASSRLFMNTEAFF. Using reference TRBV19 and TRBJ1-1 for the parts outside the CDR3, the full variable domain is DGGITQSPKYLFRKEGQNVTLSCEQNLNHDAMYWYRQDPGQGLRLIYYSQIVNDFQKGDIAEGYSVSREKKESFPLTVTSAQKNPTAFYLCASSRLFMNTEAFFGQGTRLTVV.

J is TRBJ1-2 and V is TRBV7-9; 8 nucleotides agree with TRBD1. V dropped 6 bases and J dropped 8; count of bases not matched to a gene: 11. Germline CDR1 and CDR2: SEHNR and FQNEAQ (reference sequence). The CDR3 contains 14 residues. CDR3 sequence: CASSLSDRESGYTF. The CDR3 bases are TGTGCCAGCAGTCTATCGGACAGGGAAAGCGGCTACACCTTC.

This clonotype was picked up a small number of times. The gene calls are TRBV7-9 and TRBJ2-3, with D possibly being TRBD1 or TRBD2 (5 bases each). Germline loops: CDR1 SEHNR, CDR2 FQNEAQ (reference sequence). This CDR3 is 14 amino acids long. Between the trimmed V and J ends, which lost 4 bases and 4 bases, there was a span of 12 bases. Here the CDR3 reads CASSYRGLADTQYF. The CDR3 region has the DNA TGTGCCAGCAGCTACCGGGGCCTGGCAGATACGCAGTATTTT.

This clonotype was observed at least ten times. J is TRBJ2-3 and V is TRBV4-3; D remains unclear. V was clipped by 1 base and J by 2 bases, with 7 bases between them. Germline lookup yields CDR1 LGHNA and CDR2 YSLEER. This CDR3 is 14 amino acids long. This CDR3 reads CASSQGVLTDTQYF. CDR3 coding DNA: TGCGCCAGCAGCCAAGGGGTTCTCACAGATACGCAGTATTTT.

The rearrangement uses TRBV6-2 or TRBV6-3 and TRBJ2-2; D not certain. The ends were cut back, 4 bases at V and 4 bases at J, with 10 bases in the middle. Germline values: CDR1 MNHEY, CDR2 SVGEGT. The CDR3 has 14 amino acids. The chain's CDR3 is CASSSIVSTGELFF. CDR3 DNA: TGTGCCAGCAGTTCAATAGTGAGCACCGGGGAGCTGTTTTTT.

This clonotype was picked up a small number of times. The genes are TRBV7-9 and TRBJ2-7; D is undetermined. CDR3 length: 14 amino acids. Germline assignment: CDR1 SEHNR and CDR2 FQNEAQ (reference sequence). The ends were cut back, 1 base at V and 5 bases at J, with 12 bases in the middle. CDR3 in amino acids: CASSLVGGNHEQYF. The CDR3 DNA follows: TGTGCCAGCAGCTTAGTCGGTGGGAACCACGAGCAGTACTTC.

This chain's CDR3 is CASSLAAPGLIGFYEQYF. The CDR3, as DNA: TGTGCCAGCAGTTTAGCCGCCCCGGGACTGATAGGGTTTTACGAGCAGTACTTC. The chain links TRBV12-3 or TRBV12-4 to TRBJ2-7, with D possibly matching TRBD2 (6 bases). The CDR3 is made up of 18 amino acids. The V end was cut by 0 bases, the J end by 4 bases, with 22 bases between.

This clonotype appeared a few times. V is TRBV12-3 or TRBV12-4 and J is TRBJ1-3; the D is unclear. The CDR3 contains 13 residues. The V gene lost 7 bases and the J gene lost 0 bases, with 7 bases spanning the gap. The CDR3 spells CASTLSSGNTIYF. CDR3 DNA sequence: TGTGCCAGCACCCTGAGCTCTGGAAACACCATATATTTT.

This chain uses TRBV5-1 with TRBJ2-5; D possibly matches TRBD1 or TRBD2 (6 bases each). There are 14 residues in the CDR3. The ends were cut back, 4 bases at V and 5 bases at J, with 15 bases in the middle. Germline CDR1 reads SGHRS; CDR2 reads YFSETQ. The chain's CDR3 is CASSNGGPEETQYF. The CDR3 DNA reads TGCGCCAGCAGCAACGGGGGCCCGGAGGAGACCCAGTACTTC.

This clonotype was recorded many times. This sequence joins TRBV19 and TRBJ2-2, with D perhaps TRBD2 (6 bases). V lost 6 bases, J lost 6 bases, and 23 bases lay in between. The CDR3 extends over 17 amino acids. Germline V gives CDR1 LNHDA, CDR2 SQIVND (reference sequence). CDR3 DNA sequence: TGTGCCAGTAGGCCCTCCCGTGACCGGCGCGGGGCCGGGGAGCTGTTTTTT. Translation: CASRPSRDRRGAGELFF.

The sample holds many counts of this clonotype. The chain recombines TRBV5-1 with TRBJ2-3; 8 nucleotides align to TRBD1. Germline V gene lookup returns CDR1 SGHRS and CDR2 YFSETQ. V shed 5 bases, J shed 4 bases, and the junction held 0 bases outside the gene matches. This CDR3 region has 12 residues. The CDR3 is CASRQGADTQYF. CDR3 nucleotides: TGCGCCAGCAGACAGGGGGCAGATACGCAGTATTTT.